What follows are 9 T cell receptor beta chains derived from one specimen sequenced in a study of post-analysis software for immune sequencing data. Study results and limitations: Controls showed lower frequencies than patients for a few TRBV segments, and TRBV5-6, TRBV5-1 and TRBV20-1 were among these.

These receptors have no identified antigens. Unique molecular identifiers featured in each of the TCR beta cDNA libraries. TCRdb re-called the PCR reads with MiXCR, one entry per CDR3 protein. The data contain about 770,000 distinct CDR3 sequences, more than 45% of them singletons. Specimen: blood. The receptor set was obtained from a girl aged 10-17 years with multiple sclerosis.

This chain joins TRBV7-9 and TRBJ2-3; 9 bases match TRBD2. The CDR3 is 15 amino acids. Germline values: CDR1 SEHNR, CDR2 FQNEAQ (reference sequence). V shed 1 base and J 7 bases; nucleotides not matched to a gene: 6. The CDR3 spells CASSLVRGGPNTQYF. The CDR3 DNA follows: TGTGCCAGCAGCTTAGTGCGGGGGGGGCCGAATACGCAGTATTTT.

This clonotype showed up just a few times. The CDR3 bases are TGTGCCAGCAGAATCGCAGGGGTGAGCAATCAGCCCCAGCATTTT. This encodes CASRIAGVSNQPQHF. The genes are TRBV6-5 and TRBJ1-5, with D maybe TRBD1 (6 bases). The CDR3 runs 15 residues. Trimming removed 6 bases from V and 1 base from J, with 13 bases in between. Germline V gene sequence: CDR1 MNHEY, CDR2 SVGAGI.

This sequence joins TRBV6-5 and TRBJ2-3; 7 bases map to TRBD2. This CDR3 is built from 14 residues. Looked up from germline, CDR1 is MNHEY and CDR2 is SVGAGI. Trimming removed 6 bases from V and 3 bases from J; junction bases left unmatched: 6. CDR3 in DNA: TGTGCCAGCAGGGCGGGAGTTCATACAGATACGCAGTATTTT. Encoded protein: CASRAGVHTDTQYF.

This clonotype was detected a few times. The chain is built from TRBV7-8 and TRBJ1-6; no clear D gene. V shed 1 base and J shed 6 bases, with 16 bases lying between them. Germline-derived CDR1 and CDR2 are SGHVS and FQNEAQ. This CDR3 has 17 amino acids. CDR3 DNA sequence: TGTGCCAGCAGCTTAGTATTCTCTAATGGCCCTAATTCACCCCTCCACTTT. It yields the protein CASSLVFSNGPNSPLHF.

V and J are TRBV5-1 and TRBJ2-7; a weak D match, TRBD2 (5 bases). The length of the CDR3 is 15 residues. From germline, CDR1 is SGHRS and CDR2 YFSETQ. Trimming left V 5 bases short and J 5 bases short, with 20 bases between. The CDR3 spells CASSVNPSTGNEQYF. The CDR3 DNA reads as TGCGCCAGCAGTGTGAACCCTTCGACGGGGAACGAGCAGTACTTC.

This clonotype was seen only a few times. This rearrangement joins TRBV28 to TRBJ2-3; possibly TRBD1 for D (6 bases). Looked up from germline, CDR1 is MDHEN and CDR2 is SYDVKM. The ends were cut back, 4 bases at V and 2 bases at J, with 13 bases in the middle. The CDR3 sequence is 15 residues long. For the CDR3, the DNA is TGTGCCAGCAGTTCCCGCACAGGGCACACAGATACGCAGTATTTT. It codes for CASSSRTGHTDTQYF. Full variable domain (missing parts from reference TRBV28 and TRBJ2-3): DVKVTQSSRYLVKRTGEKVFLECVQDMDHENMFWYRQDPGLGLRLIYFSYDVKMKEKGDIPEGYSVSREKKERFSLILESASTNQTSMYLCASSSRTGHTDTQYFGPGTRLTVL.

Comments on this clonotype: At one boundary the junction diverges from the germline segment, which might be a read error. DNA for the CDR3: TGTGCCAGCAGTTACGATACTAGACAAGGGACCCAGTACTTC. This encodes CASSYDTRQGTQYF. The chain combines TRBV6-2 or TRBV6-3 with TRBJ2-7; maybe TRBD2 (5 bases). The end of the DNA fits TRBJ2-5 better, so the J call may be wrong. Germline-derived CDR1 and CDR2 are MNHEY and SVGEGT. The CDR3 loop spans 14 amino acids.

CDR3: CASSTGPNTEAFF. The CDR3 DNA sequence: TGTGCCAGCAGTACAGGGCCGAACACTGAAGCTTTCTTT. The chain carries TRBV7-3 and TRBJ1-1; D is possibly TRBD1 (6 bases). The germline gives CDR1 SGHTA, CDR2 FQGTGA. The V gene lost 6 bases and the J gene lost 1 base, with 9 bases spanning the gap. The CDR3 has 13 residues.

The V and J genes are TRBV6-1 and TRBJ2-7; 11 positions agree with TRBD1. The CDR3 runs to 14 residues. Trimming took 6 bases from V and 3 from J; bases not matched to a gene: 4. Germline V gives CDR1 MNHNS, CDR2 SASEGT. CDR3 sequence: CASRPGQGDYEQYF. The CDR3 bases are TGTGCCAGCAGGCCGGGACAGGGGGACTACGAGCAGTACTTC.